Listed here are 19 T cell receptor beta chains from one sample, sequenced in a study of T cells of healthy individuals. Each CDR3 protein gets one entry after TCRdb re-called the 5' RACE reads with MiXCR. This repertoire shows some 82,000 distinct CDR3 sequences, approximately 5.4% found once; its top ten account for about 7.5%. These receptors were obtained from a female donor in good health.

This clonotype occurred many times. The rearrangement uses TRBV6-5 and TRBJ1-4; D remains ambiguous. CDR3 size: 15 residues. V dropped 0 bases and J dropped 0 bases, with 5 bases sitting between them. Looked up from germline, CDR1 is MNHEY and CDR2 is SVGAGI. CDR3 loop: CASSYSITTNEKLFF. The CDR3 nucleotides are TGTGCCAGCAGTTACTCGATCACAACTAATGAAAAACTGTTTTTT.

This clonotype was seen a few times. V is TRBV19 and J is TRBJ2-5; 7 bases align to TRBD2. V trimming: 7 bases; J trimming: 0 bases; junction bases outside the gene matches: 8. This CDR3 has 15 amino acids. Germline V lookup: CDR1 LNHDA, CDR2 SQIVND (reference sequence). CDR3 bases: TGTGCCAGTACCTTAAGCGGGGCGTACCAAGAGACCCAGTACTTC. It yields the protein CASTLSGAYQETQYF.

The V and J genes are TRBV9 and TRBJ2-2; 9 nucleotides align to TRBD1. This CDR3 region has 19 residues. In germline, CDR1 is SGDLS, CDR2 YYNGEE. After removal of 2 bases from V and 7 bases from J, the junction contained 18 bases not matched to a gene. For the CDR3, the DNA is TGTGCCAGCAGCGTTCTCCCGGCCAATCCGGGACAGGGCGGCGGGGAGCTGTTTTTT. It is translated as CASSVLPANPGQGGGELFF.

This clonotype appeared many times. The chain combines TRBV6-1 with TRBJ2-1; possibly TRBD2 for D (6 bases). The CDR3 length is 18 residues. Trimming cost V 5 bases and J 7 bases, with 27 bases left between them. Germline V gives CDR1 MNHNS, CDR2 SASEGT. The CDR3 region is CASSQPRENFYGGNEQFF. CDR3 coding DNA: TGTGCCAGCAGTCAGCCCCGGGAGAACTTCTATGGTGGGAATGAGCAGTTCTTC.

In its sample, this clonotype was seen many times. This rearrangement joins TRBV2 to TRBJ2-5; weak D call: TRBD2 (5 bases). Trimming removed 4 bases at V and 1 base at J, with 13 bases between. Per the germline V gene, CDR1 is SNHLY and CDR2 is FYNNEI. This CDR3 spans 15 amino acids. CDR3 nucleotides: TGTGCCAGCAGTGCTGGACTTGGAGCCCAAGAGACCCAGTACTTC. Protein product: CASSAGLGAQETQYF.

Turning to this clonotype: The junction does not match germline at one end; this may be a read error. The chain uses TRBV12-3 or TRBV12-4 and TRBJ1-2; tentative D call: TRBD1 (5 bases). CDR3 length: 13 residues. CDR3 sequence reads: CASSLMGTYGYNF. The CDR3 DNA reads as TGTGCCAGCAGTTTAATGGGGACCTATGGCTACAACTTC.

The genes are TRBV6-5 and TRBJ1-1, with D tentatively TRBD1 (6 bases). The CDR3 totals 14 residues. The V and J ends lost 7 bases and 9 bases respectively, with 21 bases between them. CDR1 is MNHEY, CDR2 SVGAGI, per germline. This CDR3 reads CASMSFRGVGKAFF. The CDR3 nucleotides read TGTGCCAGCATGTCCTTCAGGGGAGTTGGTAAAGCTTTCTTT.

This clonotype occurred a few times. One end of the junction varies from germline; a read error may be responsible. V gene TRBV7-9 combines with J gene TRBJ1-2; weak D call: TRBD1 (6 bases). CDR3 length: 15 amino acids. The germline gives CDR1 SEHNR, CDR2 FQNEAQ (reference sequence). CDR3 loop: CASSSTGPLNYDYTF. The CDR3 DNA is TGTGCCAGCAGCTCGACAGGACCCCTTAACTATGACTACACCTTC. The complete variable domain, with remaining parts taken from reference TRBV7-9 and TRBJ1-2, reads DTGVSQNPRHKITKRGQNVTFRCDPISEHNRLYWYRQTLGQGPEFLTYFQNEAQLEKSRLLSDRFSAERPKGSFSTLEIQRTEQGDSAMYLCASSSTGPLNYDYTFGSGTRLTVV.

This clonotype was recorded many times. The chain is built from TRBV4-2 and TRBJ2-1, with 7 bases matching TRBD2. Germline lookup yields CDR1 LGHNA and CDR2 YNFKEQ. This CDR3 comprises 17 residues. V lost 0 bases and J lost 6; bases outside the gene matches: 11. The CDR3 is CASSQEWAGAGSNEQFF. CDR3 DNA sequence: TGTGCCAGCAGCCAAGAGTGGGCGGGAGCGGGTTCCAATGAGCAGTTCTTC.

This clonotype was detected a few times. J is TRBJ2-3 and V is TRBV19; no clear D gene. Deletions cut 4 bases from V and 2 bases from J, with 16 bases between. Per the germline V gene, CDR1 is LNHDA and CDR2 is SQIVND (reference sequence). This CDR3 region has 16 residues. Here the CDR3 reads CASSSIPVLNTDTQYF. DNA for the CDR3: TGTGCCAGTAGTAGCATTCCTGTGCTAAACACAGATACGCAGTATTTT.

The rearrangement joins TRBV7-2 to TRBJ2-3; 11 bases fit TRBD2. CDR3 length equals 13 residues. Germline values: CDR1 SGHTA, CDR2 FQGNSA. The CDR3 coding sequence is TGTATTACTAGCGGGAGAGGGGGAGATACGCAGTATTTT. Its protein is CITSGRGGDTQYF.

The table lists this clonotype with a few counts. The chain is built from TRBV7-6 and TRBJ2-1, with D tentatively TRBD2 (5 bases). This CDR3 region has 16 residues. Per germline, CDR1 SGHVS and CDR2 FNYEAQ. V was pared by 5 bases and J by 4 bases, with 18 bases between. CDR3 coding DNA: TGTGCCAGCAGCCCCGGTGGCAGGACTTCTTACAATGAGCAGTTCTTC. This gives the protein CASSPGGRTSYNEQFF.

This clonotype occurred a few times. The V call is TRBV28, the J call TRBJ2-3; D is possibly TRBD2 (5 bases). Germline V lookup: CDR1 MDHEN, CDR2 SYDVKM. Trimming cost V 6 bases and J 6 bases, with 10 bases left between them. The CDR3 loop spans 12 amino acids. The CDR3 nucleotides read TGTGCCAGCAGCACGGACTCGGATACGCAGTATTTT. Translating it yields CASSTDSDTQYF.

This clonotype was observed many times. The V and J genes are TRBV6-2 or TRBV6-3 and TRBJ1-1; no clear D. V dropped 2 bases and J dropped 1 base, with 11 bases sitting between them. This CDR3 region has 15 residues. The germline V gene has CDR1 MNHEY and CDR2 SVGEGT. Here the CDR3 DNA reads TGTGCCAGCAGTTACACACCGGGAAAGAACACTGAAGCTTTCTTT. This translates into CASSYTPGKNTEAFF.

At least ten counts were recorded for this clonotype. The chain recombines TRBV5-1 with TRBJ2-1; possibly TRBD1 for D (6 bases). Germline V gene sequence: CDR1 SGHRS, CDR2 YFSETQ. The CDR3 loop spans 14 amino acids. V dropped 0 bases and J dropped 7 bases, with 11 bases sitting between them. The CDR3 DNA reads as TGCGCCAGCAGCTTGGATTCAGGGGAGAATGAGCAGTTCTTC. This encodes CASSLDSGENEQFF. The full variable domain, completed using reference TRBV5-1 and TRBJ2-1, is KAGVTQTPRYLIKTRGQQVTLSCSPISGHRSVSWYQQTPGQGLQFLFEYFSETQRNKGNFPGRFSGRQFSNSRSEMNVSTLELGDSALYLCASSLDSGENEQFFGPGTRLTVL.

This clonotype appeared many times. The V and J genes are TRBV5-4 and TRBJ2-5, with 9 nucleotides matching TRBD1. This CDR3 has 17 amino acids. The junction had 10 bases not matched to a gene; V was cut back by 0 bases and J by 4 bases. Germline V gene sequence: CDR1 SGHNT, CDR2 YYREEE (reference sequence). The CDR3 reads CASSLGGQGGTRETQYF. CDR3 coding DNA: TGTGCCAGCAGCTTGGGGGGACAGGGAGGGACCCGAGAGACCCAGTACTTC.

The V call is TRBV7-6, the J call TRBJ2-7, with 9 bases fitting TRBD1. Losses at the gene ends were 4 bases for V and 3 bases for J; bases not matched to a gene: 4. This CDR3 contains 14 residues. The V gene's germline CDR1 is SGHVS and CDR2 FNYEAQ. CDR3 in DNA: TGTGCCAGCAGCTCCGGGACAGGGAGCTACGAGCAGTACTTC. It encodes CASSSGTGSYEQYF.

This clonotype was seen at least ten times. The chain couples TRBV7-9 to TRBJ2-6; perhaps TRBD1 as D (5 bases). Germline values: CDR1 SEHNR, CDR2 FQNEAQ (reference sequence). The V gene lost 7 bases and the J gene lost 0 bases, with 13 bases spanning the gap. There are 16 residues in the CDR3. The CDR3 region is CASIKGLSSGANVLTF. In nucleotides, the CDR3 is TGTGCCAGCATAAAGGGGCTAAGCTCTGGGGCCAACGTCCTGACTTTC.

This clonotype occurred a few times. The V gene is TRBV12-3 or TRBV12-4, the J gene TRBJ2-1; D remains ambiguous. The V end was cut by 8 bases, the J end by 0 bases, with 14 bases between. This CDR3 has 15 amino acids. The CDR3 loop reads CASLLQISSYNEQFF. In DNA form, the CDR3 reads TGTGCCAGCCTATTACAGATTAGCTCCTACAATGAGCAGTTCTTC.